These 4 T cell receptor beta chains came from one sample sequenced in a study of response to subunit inactivated influenza vaccine. From the RT-PCR reads, TCRdb called clonotypes with MiXCR, one entry per CDR3 protein. In the table there are approximately 700,000 distinct CDR3 sequences, approximately 13% of which are singletons. This sample comprised PBMCs from blood, obtained 14 to 15 days before vaccination. These receptors all come from a man between 45 and 60 years old who received an inactivated influenza vaccine.

This clonotype was found many times. This sequence joins TRBV14 and TRBJ2-1; 8 bases align to TRBD1. The CDR3 spans 15 residues. Unmatched junction bases numbered 2, after V lost 3 bases and J lost 1 base. CDR1 and CDR2 from the germline V gene are SGHDN and FVKESK. The CDR3 nucleotides are TGTGCCAGCAGCCACGACAGGGGTTCCTACAATGAGCAGTTCTTC. Translating it yields CASSHDRGSYNEQFF.

The V call is TRBV6-5, the J call TRBJ1-2, with D unclear. Germline V gene lookup returns CDR1 MNHEY and CDR2 SVGAGI. V was cut by 5 bases and J by 6 bases, with 19 bases left in between. The CDR3 extends over 15 amino acids. CDR3 in amino acids: CASSHTPRQSNGYTF. DNA for the CDR3: TGTGCCAGCAGTCACACCCCGCGGCAGAGCAATGGCTACACCTTC.

The rearrangement uses TRBV10-2 and TRBJ2-1; D assignment may be TRBD1 or TRBD2 (5 bases each). CDR1 is WSHSY, CDR2 SAAADI, per germline. Trimming removed 0 bases from V and 7 bases from J, with 10 bases in between. The CDR3 has 14 amino acids. DNA of the CDR3: TGCGCCAGCAGTGAGTCAAGGGGCGGGAATGAGCAGTTCTTC. It specifies CASSESRGGNEQFF.

The chain links TRBV9 to TRBJ2-3; 9 bases map to TRBD1. CDR1 and CDR2 from the germline V gene are SGDLS and YYNGEE. The CDR3 spans 15 residues. V dropped 4 bases and J dropped 4; count of bases not matched to a gene: 7. CDR3 region: CASSSRDRESDTQYF. Written as DNA, the CDR3 is TGTGCCAGCAGCTCCCGGGACAGGGAGTCAGATACGCAGTATTTT. Looking up the rest from reference TRBV9 and TRBJ2-3 gives the full variable domain: DSGVTQTPKHLITATGQRVTLRCSPRSGDLSVYWYQQSLDQGLQFLIQYYNGEERAKGNILERFSAQQFPDLHSELNLSSLELGDSALYFCASSSRDRESDTQYFGPGTRLTVL.